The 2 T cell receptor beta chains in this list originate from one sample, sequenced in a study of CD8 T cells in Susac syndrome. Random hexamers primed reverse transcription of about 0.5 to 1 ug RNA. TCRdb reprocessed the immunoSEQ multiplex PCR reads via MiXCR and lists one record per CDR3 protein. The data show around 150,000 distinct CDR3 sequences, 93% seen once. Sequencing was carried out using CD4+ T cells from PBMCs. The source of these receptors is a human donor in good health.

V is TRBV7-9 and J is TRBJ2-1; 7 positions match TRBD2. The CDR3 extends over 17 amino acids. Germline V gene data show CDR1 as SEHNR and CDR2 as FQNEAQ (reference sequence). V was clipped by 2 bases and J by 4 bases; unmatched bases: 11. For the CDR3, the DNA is TGTGCCAGCAGCTTAAGAGGTTCCGGACTAGGTTACAATGAGCAGTTCTTC. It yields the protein CASSLRGSGLGYNEQFF.

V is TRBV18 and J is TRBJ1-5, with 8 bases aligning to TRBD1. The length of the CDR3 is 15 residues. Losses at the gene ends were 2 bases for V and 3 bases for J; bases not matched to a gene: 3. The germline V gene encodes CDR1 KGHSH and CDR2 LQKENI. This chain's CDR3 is CASSPSGQDNQPQHF. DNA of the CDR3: TGTGCCAGCTCACCATCGGGACAGGACAATCAGCCCCAGCATTTT.